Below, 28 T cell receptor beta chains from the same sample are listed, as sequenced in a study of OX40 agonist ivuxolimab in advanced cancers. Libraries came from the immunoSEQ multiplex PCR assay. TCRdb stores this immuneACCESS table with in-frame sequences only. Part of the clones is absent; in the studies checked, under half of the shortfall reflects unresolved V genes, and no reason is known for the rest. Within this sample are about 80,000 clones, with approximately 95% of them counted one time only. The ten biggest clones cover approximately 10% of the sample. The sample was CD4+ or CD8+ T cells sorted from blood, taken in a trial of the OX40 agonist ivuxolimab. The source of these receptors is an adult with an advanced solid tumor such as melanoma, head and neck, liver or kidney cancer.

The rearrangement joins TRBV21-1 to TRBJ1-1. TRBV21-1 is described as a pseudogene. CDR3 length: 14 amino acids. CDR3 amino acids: CASSSPGLRKEAFF. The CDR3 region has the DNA TGTGCCAGCAGCTCGCCGGGACTGAGAAAGGAAGCTTTCTTT.

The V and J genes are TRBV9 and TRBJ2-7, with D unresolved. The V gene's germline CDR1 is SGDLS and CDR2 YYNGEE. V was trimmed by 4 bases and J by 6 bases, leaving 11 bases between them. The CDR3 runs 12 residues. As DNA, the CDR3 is TGTGCCAGCAGCCTCTTAGCTGGCGAGCAGTACTTC. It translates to CASSLLAGEQYF.

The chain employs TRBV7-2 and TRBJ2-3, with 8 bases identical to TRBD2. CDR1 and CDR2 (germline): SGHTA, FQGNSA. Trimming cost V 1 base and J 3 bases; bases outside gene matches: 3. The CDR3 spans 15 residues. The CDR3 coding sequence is TGTGCCAGCAGCTTAGTACTAGCGGATACAGATACGCAGTATTTT. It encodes CASSLVLADTDTQYF.

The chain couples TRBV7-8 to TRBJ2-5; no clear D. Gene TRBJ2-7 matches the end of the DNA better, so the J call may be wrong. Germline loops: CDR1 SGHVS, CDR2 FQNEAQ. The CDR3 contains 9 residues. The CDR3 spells CASGDEQYF. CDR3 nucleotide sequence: TGTGCCAGCGGGGACGAGCAGTACTTC.

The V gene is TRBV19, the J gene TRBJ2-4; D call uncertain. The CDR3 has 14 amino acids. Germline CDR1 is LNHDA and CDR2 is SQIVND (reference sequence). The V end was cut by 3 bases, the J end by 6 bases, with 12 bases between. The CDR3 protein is CASSIWGSGNIQYF. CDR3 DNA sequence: TGTGCCAGTAGTATCTGGGGTTCGGGAAACATTCAGTACTTC.

The CDR3 reads CAISGYRDGWDYEQYF. In DNA, the CDR3 is TGTGCCATCAGTGGATACCGGGACGGTTGGGACTACGAGCAGTACTTC. The J gene is TRBJ2-7, the V gene TRBV10-3; either TRBD1 or TRBD2 may supply D (5 bases each). Germline CDR1 and CDR2: ENHRY and SYGVKD. The V end was cut by 4 bases, the J end by 3 bases, with 19 bases between. This CDR3 has 16 residues.

This chain's CDR3 is CASSLTGTVTGELFF. The CDR3 DNA sequence: TGTGCCAGCAGCCTAACCGGGACAGTCACCGGGGAGCTGTTTTTT. The chain carries TRBV5-4 and TRBJ2-2; 7 nucleotides agree with TRBD1. CDR3 length equals 15 residues. Losses at the gene ends were 4 bases for V and 4 bases for J; bases not matched to a gene: 7. Looked up from germline, CDR1 is SGHNT and CDR2 is YYREEE (reference sequence).

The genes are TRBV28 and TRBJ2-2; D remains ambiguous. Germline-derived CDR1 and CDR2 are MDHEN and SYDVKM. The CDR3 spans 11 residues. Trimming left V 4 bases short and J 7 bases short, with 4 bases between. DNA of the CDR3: TGTGCCAGCAGTTCTAACGGGGAGCTGTTTTTT. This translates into CASSSNGELFF.

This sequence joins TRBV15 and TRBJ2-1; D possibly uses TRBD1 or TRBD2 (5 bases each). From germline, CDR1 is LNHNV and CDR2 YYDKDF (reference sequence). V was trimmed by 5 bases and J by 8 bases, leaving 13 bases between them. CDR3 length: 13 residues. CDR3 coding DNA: TGTGCCACCAGCCCGGGGCTAATATATGAGCAGTTCTTC. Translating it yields CATSPGLIYEQFF.

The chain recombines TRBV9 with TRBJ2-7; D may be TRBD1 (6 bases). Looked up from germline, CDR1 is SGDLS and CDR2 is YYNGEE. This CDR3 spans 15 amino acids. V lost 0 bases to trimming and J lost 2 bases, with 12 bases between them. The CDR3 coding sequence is TGTGCCAGCAGCGTAGACAGGGACCGAACCTACGAGCAGTACTTC. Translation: CASSVDRDRTYEQYF.

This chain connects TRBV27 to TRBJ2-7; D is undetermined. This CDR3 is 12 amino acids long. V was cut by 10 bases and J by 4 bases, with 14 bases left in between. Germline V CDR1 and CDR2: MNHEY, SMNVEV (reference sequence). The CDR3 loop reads CATKTTSYEQYF. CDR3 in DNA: TGTGCCACGAAAACGACAAGTTACGAGCAGTACTTC.

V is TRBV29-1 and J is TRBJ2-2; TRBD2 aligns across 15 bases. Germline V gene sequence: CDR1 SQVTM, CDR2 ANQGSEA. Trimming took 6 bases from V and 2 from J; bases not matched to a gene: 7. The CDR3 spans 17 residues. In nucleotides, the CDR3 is TGCAGCGTATCGGGACTAGCGGGAGGCCCTAACACCGGGGAGCTGTTTTTT. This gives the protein CSVSGLAGGPNTGELFF.

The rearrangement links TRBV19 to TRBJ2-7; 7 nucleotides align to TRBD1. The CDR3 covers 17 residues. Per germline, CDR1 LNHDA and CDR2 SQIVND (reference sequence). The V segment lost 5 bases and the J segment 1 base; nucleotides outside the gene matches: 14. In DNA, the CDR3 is TGTGCCAGTAGTGCGCAACAAGGGACAGATATTTCCTACGAGCAGTACTTC. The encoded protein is CASSAQQGTDISYEQYF.

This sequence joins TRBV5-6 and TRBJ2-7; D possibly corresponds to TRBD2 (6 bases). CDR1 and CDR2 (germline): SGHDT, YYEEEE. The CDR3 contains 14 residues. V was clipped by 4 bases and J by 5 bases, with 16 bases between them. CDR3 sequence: CASSAQTSFHEQYF. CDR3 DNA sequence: TGTGCCAGCAGCGCGCAGACTAGTTTCCACGAGCAGTACTTC. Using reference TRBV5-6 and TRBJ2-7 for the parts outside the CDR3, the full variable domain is DAGVTQSPTHLIKTRGQQVTLRCSPKSGHDTVSWYQQALGQGPQFIFQYYEEEERQRGNFPDRFSGHQFPNYSSELNVNALLLGDSALYLCASSAQTSFHEQYFGPGTRLTVT.

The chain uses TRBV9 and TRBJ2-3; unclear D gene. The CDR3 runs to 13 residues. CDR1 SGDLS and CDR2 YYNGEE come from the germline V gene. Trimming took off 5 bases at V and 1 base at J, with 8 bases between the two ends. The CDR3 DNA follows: TGTGCCAGCAGTCCATCTGGCACAGATACGCAGTATTTT. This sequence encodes CASSPSGTDTQYF.

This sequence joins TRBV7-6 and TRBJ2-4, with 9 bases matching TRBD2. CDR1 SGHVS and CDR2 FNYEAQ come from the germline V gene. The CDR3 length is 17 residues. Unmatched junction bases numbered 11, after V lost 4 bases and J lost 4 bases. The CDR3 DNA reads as TGTGCCAGCAGCTCCGGGTCTAGCGGGGCGGCGAAAAACATTCAGTACTTC. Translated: CASSSGSSGAAKNIQYF.

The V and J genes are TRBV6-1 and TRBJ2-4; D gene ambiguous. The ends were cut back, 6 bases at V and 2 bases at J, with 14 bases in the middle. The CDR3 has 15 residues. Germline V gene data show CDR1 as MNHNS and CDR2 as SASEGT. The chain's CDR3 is CASRTKDRTKNIQYF. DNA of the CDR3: TGTGCCAGCAGAACCAAGGATCGGACCAAAAACATTCAGTACTTC.

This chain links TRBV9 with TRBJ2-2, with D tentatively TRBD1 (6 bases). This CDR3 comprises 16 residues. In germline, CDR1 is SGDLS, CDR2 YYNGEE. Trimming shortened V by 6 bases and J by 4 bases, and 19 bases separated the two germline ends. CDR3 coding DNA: TGTGCCAGCAAATCCGGCCAGGGGATGACCACCGGGGAGCTGTTTTTT. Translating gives CASKSGQGMTTGELFF.

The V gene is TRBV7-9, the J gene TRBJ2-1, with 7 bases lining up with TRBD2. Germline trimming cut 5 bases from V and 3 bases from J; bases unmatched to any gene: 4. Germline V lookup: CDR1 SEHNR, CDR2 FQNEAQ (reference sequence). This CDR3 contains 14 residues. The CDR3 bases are TGTGCCAGCAGCGGGGAGGGCATCTACAATGAGCAGTTCTTC. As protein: CASSGEGIYNEQFF.

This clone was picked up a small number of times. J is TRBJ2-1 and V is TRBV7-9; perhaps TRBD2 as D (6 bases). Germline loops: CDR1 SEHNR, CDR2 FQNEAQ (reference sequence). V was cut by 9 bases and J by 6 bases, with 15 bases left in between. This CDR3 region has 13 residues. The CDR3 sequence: CASSGTQGNEQFF. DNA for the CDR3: TGTGCCAGTTCCGGGACTCAGGGCAATGAGCAGTTCTTC.

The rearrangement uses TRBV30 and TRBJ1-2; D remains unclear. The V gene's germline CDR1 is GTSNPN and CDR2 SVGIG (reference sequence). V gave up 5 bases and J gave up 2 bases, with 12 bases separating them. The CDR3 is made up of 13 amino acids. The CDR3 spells CAWRVLENYGYTF. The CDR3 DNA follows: TGTGCCTGGCGGGTCTTAGAAAACTATGGCTACACCTTC.

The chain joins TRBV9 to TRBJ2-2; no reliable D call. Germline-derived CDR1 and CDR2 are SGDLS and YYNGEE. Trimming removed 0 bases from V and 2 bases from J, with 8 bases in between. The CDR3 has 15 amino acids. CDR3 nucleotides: TGTGCCAGCAGCGTAGAGGGTGGAAACACCGGGGAGCTGTTTTTT. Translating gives CASSVEGGNTGELFF.

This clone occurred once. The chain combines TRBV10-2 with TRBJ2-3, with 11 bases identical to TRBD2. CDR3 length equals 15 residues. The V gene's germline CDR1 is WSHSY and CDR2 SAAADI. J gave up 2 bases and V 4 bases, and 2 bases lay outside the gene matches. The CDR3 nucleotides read TGCGCCAGCAGTGGACTAGCGGGGTCCACAGATACGCAGTATTTT. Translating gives CASSGLAGSTDTQYF.

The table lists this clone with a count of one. For the CDR3, the DNA is TGCGCCAGCAGCCGGCGTAACACCGGGGAGCTGTTTTTT. It specifies CASSRRNTGELFF. V gene TRBV4-1 combines with J gene TRBJ2-2; no clear D gene. V was trimmed by 4 bases and J by 2 bases, leaving 5 bases between them. CDR3 length equals 13 residues. CDR1 is MGHRA, CDR2 YSYEKL, per germline.

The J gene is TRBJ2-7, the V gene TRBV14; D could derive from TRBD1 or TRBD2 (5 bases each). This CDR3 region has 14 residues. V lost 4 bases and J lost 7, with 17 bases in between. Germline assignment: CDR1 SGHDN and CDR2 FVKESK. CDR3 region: CASSPWGSGPEQYF. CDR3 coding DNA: TGTGCCAGCAGCCCGTGGGGGTCCGGGCCTGAGCAGTACTTC.

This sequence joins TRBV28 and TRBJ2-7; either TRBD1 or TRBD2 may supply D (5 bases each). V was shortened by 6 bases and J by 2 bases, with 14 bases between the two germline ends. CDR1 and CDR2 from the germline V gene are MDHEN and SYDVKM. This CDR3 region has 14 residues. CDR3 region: CASSWGSGPYEQYF. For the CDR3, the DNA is TGTGCCAGCAGCTGGGGGTCAGGCCCCTACGAGCAGTACTTC.

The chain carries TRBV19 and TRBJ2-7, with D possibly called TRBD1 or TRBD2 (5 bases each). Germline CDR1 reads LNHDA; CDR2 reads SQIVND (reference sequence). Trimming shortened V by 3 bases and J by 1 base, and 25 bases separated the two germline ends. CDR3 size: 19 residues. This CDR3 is CASSITPTGTDATSYEQYF. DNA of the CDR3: TGTGCCAGTAGTATCACCCCCACCGGGACGGACGCCACGTCCTACGAGCAGTACTTC.

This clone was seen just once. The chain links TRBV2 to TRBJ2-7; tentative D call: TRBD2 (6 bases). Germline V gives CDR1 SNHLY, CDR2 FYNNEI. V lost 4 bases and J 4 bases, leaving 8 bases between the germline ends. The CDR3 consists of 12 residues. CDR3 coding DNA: TGTGCCAGCAGTGTGGCGGGATACGAGCAGTACTTC. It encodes CASSVAGYEQYF.